A selection of T cell receptor beta chains follows, all from one sample in a study of blood T cell repertoires in COVID-19. Here immunoSEQ multiplex PCR was the method, and the copy in TCRdb shows in-frame clones only, minus some. Among over 200,000 clones listed, over 70% were seen once. Sequenced input: peripheral blood. The receptors were sampled from a woman over 75 with acute or convalescent COVID-19. The CDR3 runs from the conserved cysteine through the conserved F or W. Each record gives: CDR3 DNA, CDR3 protein, V gene, CDR3 length, clone size, D gene, J gene. D genes are given only for firm matches. The size of a clone is reported for some rows only, either as once, few or many, or as a class for expanded clones.

CDR3nt: TGTGCCAGCAGCTCCCGGGACAGGGGGCGACGGGAGACCCAGTACTTC
CDR3aa: CASSSRDRGRRETQYF
v_gene: TRBV7-9
len: 16
abundance: .
d_gene: TRBD1
j_gene: TRBJ2-5

CDR3nt: TGTGCCACCAACGTCGGGAATCAGCCCCAGCATTTT
CDR3aa: CATNVGNQPQHF
v_gene: TRBV15
len: 12
abundance: .
d_gene: .
j_gene: TRBJ1-5

CDR3nt: TGTGCCAGCAGGCGACCGGGACAGGGAGCCTATGGCTACACCTTC
CDR3aa: CASRRPGQGAYGYTF
v_gene: TRBV6-5
len: 15
abundance: few
d_gene: TRBD1
j_gene: TRBJ1-2

CDR3nt: TGTGCCAGCAGCTTGCTACAGGGGAGGAACGAGCAGTACTTC
CDR3aa: CASSLLQGRNEQYF
v_gene: TRBV13
len: 14
abundance: few
d_gene: .
j_gene: TRBJ2-7

CDR3nt: TGTGCCAGCAGTCAACAGGGGATTAGCTCACCCCTCCACTTT
CDR3aa: CASSQQGISSPLHF
v_gene: TRBV6-6
len: 14
abundance: .
d_gene: TRBD1
j_gene: TRBJ1-6

CDR3nt: TGTGCCAGCAGCCAACCTGGAGTATCTGGAAACACCATATATTTT
CDR3aa: CASSQPGVSGNTIYF
v_gene: TRBV5-6
len: 15
abundance: .
d_gene: .
j_gene: TRBJ1-3

CDR3nt: TGTGCCAGCAGCTCCCCCGTGGTGAGCAGGGAGCAGTACTTC
CDR3aa: CASSSPVVSREQYF
v_gene: TRBV11-1
len: 14
abundance: .
d_gene: .
j_gene: TRBJ2-7

CDR3nt: TGCACCAGCAGCCAAGATGTGGCTAGCGGGGGGGTCGGGGAGCTGTTTTTT
CDR3aa: CTSSQDVASGGVGELFF
v_gene: TRBV1
len: 17
abundance: .
d_gene: .
j_gene: TRBJ2-2

CDR3nt: TGCGCCAGCAGCCACCCCGCGGTAGCCAAAAACATTCAGTACTTC
CDR3aa: CASSHPAVAKNIQYF
v_gene: TRBV4-1
len: 15
abundance: .
d_gene: .
j_gene: TRBJ2-4

CDR3nt: TGTGCCAGCAGATATCAGGCTAACTATGGCTACACCTTC
CDR3aa: CASRYQANYGYTF
v_gene: TRBV6-5
len: 13
abundance: .
d_gene: .
j_gene: TRBJ1-2

CDR3nt: TGCGCCAGCAGCCCAACAGGGTGGGGAGATGAGACCCAGTACTTC
CDR3aa: CASSPTGWGDETQYF
v_gene: TRBV4-1
len: 15
abundance: .
d_gene: .
j_gene: TRBJ2-5

CDR3nt: TGTGCCAGCAGCCCAAGGACAGGGAGCGCTGAAGCTTTCTTT
CDR3aa: CASSPRTGSAEAFF
v_gene: TRBV3-1/TRBV3-2
len: 14
abundance: .
d_gene: TRBD1
j_gene: TRBJ1-1

CDR3nt: TGTGCCAGCAGTTTCGGGGGTATTACTGAAGCTTTCTTT
CDR3aa: CASSFGGITEAFF
v_gene: TRBV6-6
len: 13
abundance: .
d_gene: .
j_gene: TRBJ1-1

CDR3nt: TGTGCCAGCAGCTTAGGACTGCTCAACTCTGGGGCCAACGTCCTGACTTTC
CDR3aa: CASSLGLLNSGANVLTF
v_gene: TRBV7-9
len: 17
abundance: once
d_gene: .
j_gene: TRBJ2-6

CDR3nt: TGTGCCAGCTCACCTCGGGGACAGGGATTAATCGAGCAGTACTTC
CDR3aa: CASSPRGQGLIEQYF
v_gene: TRBV18
len: 15
abundance: .
d_gene: TRBD1
j_gene: TRBJ2-7

CDR3nt: TGTGCCTGGAGTATGACGGACAGTCCCTATGGCTACACCTTC
CDR3aa: CAWSMTDSPYGYTF
v_gene: TRBV30
len: 14
abundance: .
d_gene: .
j_gene: TRBJ1-2

CDR3nt: TGTGCCATCAGTGTGGCAGGCCTCGCTAACTATGGCTACACCTTC
CDR3aa: CAISVAGLANYGYTF
v_gene: TRBV10-3
len: 15
abundance: .
d_gene: .
j_gene: TRBJ1-2

CDR3nt: TGTGCCAGCAGCTTAGATGGGGGGGCCTCACATGACTATGGCTACACCTTC
CDR3aa: CASSLDGGASHDYGYTF
v_gene: TRBV7-9
len: 17
abundance: .
d_gene: .
j_gene: TRBJ1-2

CDR3nt: TGTGCCAGCACCAAAGGACTAGCTCGTGGTGAGCAGTTCTTC
CDR3aa: CASTKGLARGEQFF
v_gene: TRBV9
len: 14
abundance: few
d_gene: TRBD2
j_gene: TRBJ2-1

CDR3nt: TGTGCTAGTGGTCCCGGGACAGGGGATGTGGAGACCCAGTACTTC
CDR3aa: CASGPGTGDVETQYF
v_gene: TRBV12-5
len: 15
abundance: .
d_gene: TRBD1
j_gene: TRBJ2-5

CDR3nt: TGTGCCAGCAGCTCGGGACAGGGGATAAGATCACCCCTCCACTTT
CDR3aa: CASSSGQGIRSPLHF
v_gene: TRBV5-6
len: 15
abundance: .
d_gene: TRBD1
j_gene: TRBJ1-6

CDR3nt: TGTGCCAGCAGCCAGTTTACTACCGGGGAGCTGTTTTTT
CDR3aa: CASSQFTTGELFF
v_gene: TRBV14
len: 13
abundance: .
d_gene: .
j_gene: TRBJ2-2

CDR3nt: TGTGCCAGCTCACCAGGGGGGGCGGAAGGCTACACCTTC
CDR3aa: CASSPGGAEGYTF
v_gene: TRBV18
len: 13
abundance: .
d_gene: .
j_gene: TRBJ1-2

CDR3nt: TGTGCCACCAGCCTAAGGAGAAAGGGAGCCGGCACCGGGGAGCTGTTTTTT
CDR3aa: CATSLRRKGAGTGELFF
v_gene: TRBV15
len: 17
abundance: .
d_gene: .
j_gene: TRBJ2-2

CDR3nt: TGTGCCAGCAGCCTCGGCGGGCAGGGACAAAAGACCCAGTACTTC
CDR3aa: CASSLGGQGQKTQYF
v_gene: TRBV3-1/TRBV3-2
len: 15
abundance: .
d_gene: .
j_gene: TRBJ2-5

CDR3nt: TGTGCCAGCAGCCCCCCAGGGCAGGGGCCGCCAGTATACTATGGCTACACCTTC
CDR3aa: CASSPPGQGPPVYYGYTF
v_gene: TRBV28
len: 18
abundance: .
d_gene: .
j_gene: TRBJ1-2

CDR3nt: TGCGCCAGCAGTCAATCTCCTAGCGGGATCCCTGCTTACAATGAGCAGTTCTTC
CDR3aa: CASSQSPSGIPAYNEQFF
v_gene: TRBV23-1
len: 18
abundance: .
d_gene: TRBD2
j_gene: TRBJ2-1

CDR3nt: TGCGCCAGCAGCCAAGCCGACAACCGAATGAACACTGAAGCTTTCTTT
CDR3aa: CASSQADNRMNTEAFF
v_gene: TRBV4-1
len: 16
abundance: .
d_gene: .
j_gene: TRBJ1-1

CDR3nt: TGCGCCAGCAGCCTCGTAACAGGGACGGAGACCCAGTACTTC
CDR3aa: CASSLVTGTETQYF
v_gene: TRBV5-1
len: 14
abundance: .
d_gene: .
j_gene: TRBJ2-5

CDR3nt: TGTGCCAGCAACTCTCTAGTGGGCACTGGCGGGAGATCCTACGAGCAGTACTTC
CDR3aa: CASNSLVGTGGRSYEQYF
v_gene: TRBV28
len: 18
abundance: .
d_gene: TRBD2
j_gene: TRBJ2-7

CDR3nt: TGTGCCAGCAGTTACACTGGTTATAGCGGGACTGAGCAGTTCTTC
CDR3aa: CASSYTGYSGTEQFF
v_gene: TRBV6-5
len: 15
abundance: .
d_gene: TRBD2
j_gene: TRBJ2-1

CDR3nt: TGTGCCTGGAGTGTAACGACAGGGGATACTGAAGCTTTCTTT
CDR3aa: CAWSVTTGDTEAFF
v_gene: TRBV30
len: 14
abundance: .
d_gene: TRBD1
j_gene: TRBJ1-1

CDR3nt: TGTGCCAGCTCCCGGGACAGGGGATCAACTAATGAAAAACTGTTTTTT
CDR3aa: CASSRDRGSTNEKLFF
v_gene: TRBV2
len: 16
abundance: once
d_gene: TRBD1
j_gene: TRBJ1-4

CDR3nt: TGTGCCAGCAGCTTAGGAGTGGGCGGGAGGTCCTCCTACGAGCAGTACTTC
CDR3aa: CASSLGVGGRSSYEQYF
v_gene: TRBV7-9
len: 17
abundance: .
d_gene: TRBD2
j_gene: TRBJ2-7

CDR3nt: TGTGCCAGCAGTTTACGAGGGTCCCACGAGCAGTACTTC
CDR3aa: CASSLRGSHEQYF
v_gene: TRBV27
len: 13
abundance: .
d_gene: .
j_gene: TRBJ2-7